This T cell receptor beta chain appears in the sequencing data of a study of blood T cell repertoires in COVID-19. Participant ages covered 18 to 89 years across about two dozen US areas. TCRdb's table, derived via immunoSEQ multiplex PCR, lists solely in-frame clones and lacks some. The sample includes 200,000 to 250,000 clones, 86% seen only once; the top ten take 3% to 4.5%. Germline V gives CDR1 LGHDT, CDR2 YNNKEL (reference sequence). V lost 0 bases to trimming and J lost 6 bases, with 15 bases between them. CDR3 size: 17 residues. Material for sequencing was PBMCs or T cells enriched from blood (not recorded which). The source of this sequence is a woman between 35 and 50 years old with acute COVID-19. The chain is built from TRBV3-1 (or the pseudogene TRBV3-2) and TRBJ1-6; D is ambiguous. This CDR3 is CASSQERSLIRNSPLHF. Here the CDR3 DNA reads TGTGCCAGCAGCCAAGAGCGCTCCCTTATCCGTAATTCACCCCTCCACTTT.